A selection of T cell receptor beta chains follows, all from one sample in a study of CD8+CD57+ T cells in acquired aplastic anemia. One entry per CDR3 protein results from TCRdb running MiXCR on the reads. The top ten clones hold 2% to 3% of a sample with 65,000 or so distinct CDR3 sequences, about 50% of them seen once. The sequenced sample was sorted CD4+, CD8+, or CD8+CD57+ T cells (not recorded which) from PBMCs. These receptors all come from a human donor in good health, serving as a control. The CDR3 runs from the conserved cysteine through the conserved F or W.

CAWSMALAGSYEQYF TRBJ2-7 TRBV30
CATPGIAMNYGYTF TRBJ1-2 TRBV24-1
CSVAGTGEGRRTDTQYF TRBJ2-3 TRBV29-1
CASRAQLAGIYEQYF TRBJ2-7 TRBV2
CSATTIAGGTDTQYF TRBJ2-3 TRBV20-1
CASSLQGIEAFF TRBJ1-1 TRBV10-2
CAIRGGDGPYEQYF TRBJ2-7 TRBV10-3
CASSSMTLENSPLHF TRBJ1-6 TRBV7-3
CASSFDYEQYF TRBJ2-7 TRBV5-1
CAISDGQGNTEAFF TRBJ1-1 TRBV10-3